Shown below are 32 T cell receptor beta chains from a single sample sequenced in a study of CD8+ T cells in alopecia areata. Sequencing templates came from extracted RNA that was reverse transcribed into cDNA. Generated by immunoSEQ multiplex PCR, the TCRdb table keeps only in-frame clones and is missing some. The sample lists approximately 12,000 clones; around three fifths were seen once. The investigators collected lesional scalp punch biopsies and peripheral blood from alopecia areata patients. Sequenced material: skin. The receptors originated from a human donor with alopecia areata.

This clone turned up a few times. The CDR3 spells CASSLFGGSYEQYF. The CDR3 DNA reads as TGTGCCAGCAGTTTATTTGGAGGGAGCTACGAGCAGTACTTC. This chain joins TRBV28 and TRBJ2-7, with D possibly being TRBD2 (6 bases). The length of the CDR3 is 14 residues. CDR1 and CDR2 from the germline V gene are MDHEN and SYDVKM. V lost 1 base, J lost 3 bases, and 10 bases lay in between.

The chain recombines TRBV10-3 with TRBJ2-3; 7 bases line up with TRBD1. This CDR3 region has 18 residues. Germline V gene data show CDR1 as ENHRY and CDR2 as SYGVKD. Trimming at V came to 6 bases and at J to 0 bases, leaving 15 bases not matched to a gene. CDR3 loop: CAIRTGSDPYYSTDTQYF. The CDR3 nucleotides read TGTGCCATCAGGACAGGGAGCGACCCCTATTATAGCACAGATACGCAGTATTTT.

This clone has just a few counts. The rearrangement uses TRBV30 and TRBJ2-2; tentatively, D is TRBD1 (6 bases). This CDR3 has 15 amino acids. Germline CDR1 reads GTSNPN; CDR2 reads SVGIG (reference sequence). The V end lost 0 bases, the J end lost 9 bases, and 17 bases lay between the germline ends. The CDR3 coding sequence is TGTGCCTGGAGTGTGTCCAGGGGCGACATAAGGGAGCTGTTTTTT. It specifies CAWSVSRGDIRELFF.

This sequence joins TRBV4-2 and TRBJ1-2, with D unresolved. The CDR3 is 14 amino acids. V was pared by 0 bases and J by 2 bases, with 7 bases between. Germline V gene sequence: CDR1 LGHNA, CDR2 YNFKEQ. The CDR3: CASSQDTGNYGYTF. The CDR3 DNA sequence: TGTGCCAGCAGCCAAGACACCGGGAACTATGGCTACACCTTC.

V gene TRBV30 combines with J gene TRBJ2-7; D possibly corresponds to TRBD1 (5 bases). V dropped 3 bases and J dropped 4 bases, with 16 bases sitting between them. Germline V gene lookup returns CDR1 GTSNPN and CDR2 SVGIG (reference sequence). The CDR3 is 14 amino acids. CDR3 sequence: CAWRADPPGYEQYF. The CDR3 DNA reads TGTGCCTGGAGAGCAGACCCTCCAGGGTACGAGCAGTACTTC.

The chain employs TRBV9 and TRBJ2-2; a possible D gene is TRBD2 (5 bases). V was clipped by 6 bases and J by 0 bases, with 9 bases between them. The CDR3 consists of 14 residues. Germline CDR1 is SGDLS and CDR2 is YYNGEE. The CDR3: CASIGLANTGELFF. In DNA form, the CDR3 reads TGTGCCAGCATTGGACTCGCGAACACCGGGGAGCTGTTTTTT. Supplemented by reference TRBV9 and TRBJ2-2, the full variable domain reads DSGVTQTPKHLITATGQRVTLRCSPRSGDLSVYWYQQSLDQGLQFLIQYYNGEERAKGNILERFSAQQFPDLHSELNLSSLELGDSALYFCASIGLANTGELFFGEGSRLTVL.

The chain recombines TRBV28 with TRBJ2-7, with TRBD1 identical over 9 bases. This CDR3 is built from 16 residues. Trimming took 3 bases from V and 4 from J; bases not matched to a gene: 10. Per the germline V gene, CDR1 is MDHEN and CDR2 is SYDVKM. The CDR3 DNA reads TGTGCCAGCAGTTTGCCGGGACAGGGTATAGGGTACGAGCAGTACTTC. The encoded protein is CASSLPGQGIGYEQYF.

This clone turned up a few times. This chain links TRBV25-1 with TRBJ1-6; 9 bases map to TRBD1. Looked up from germline, CDR1 is MGHDK and CDR2 is SYGVNS. The CDR3 spans 15 residues. Trimming took 6 bases from V and 7 from J; bases not matched to a gene: 7. For the CDR3, the DNA is TGTGCCAGCAGACAAGGACAGGGGTGGAATTCACCCCTCCACTTT. It translates to CASRQGQGWNSPLHF.

The chain uses TRBV7-9 and TRBJ1-4; possible D gene TRBD1, 5 bases. Germline V gene data show CDR1 as SEHNR and CDR2 as FQNEAQ (reference sequence). The V end was cut by 4 bases, the J end by 1 base, with 13 bases between. This CDR3 has 16 residues. The DNA for the CDR3 is TGTGCCAGCAGCTCGGCATGGGGGGTAACTAATGAAAAACTGTTTTTT. Translated, it gives CASSSAWGVTNEKLFF. Together with reference TRBV7-9 and TRBJ1-4, the CDR3 gives the full variable domain: DTGVSQNPRHKITKRGQNVTFRCDPISEHNRLYWYRQTLGQGPEFLTYFQNEAQLEKSRLLSDRFSAERPKGSFSTLEIQRTEQGDSAMYLCASSSAWGVTNEKLFFGSGTQLSVL.

This clone has a handful of counts. The V gene is TRBV15, the J gene TRBJ2-1; D possibly corresponds to TRBD1 (8 bases). This CDR3 is 14 amino acids long. From germline, CDR1 is LNHNV and CDR2 YYDKDF (reference sequence). V was shortened by 7 bases and J by 7 bases, with 17 bases between the two germline ends. The CDR3 is CATKGQGGRNEQFF. In DNA, the CDR3 is TGTGCCACCAAAGGACAGGGAGGGAGAAATGAGCAGTTCTTC.

The chain has TRBV28 and TRBJ1-2; D remains ambiguous. The V gene lost 1 base and the J gene lost 2 bases, with 11 bases spanning the gap. The CDR3 loop spans 15 amino acids. CDR1 MDHEN and CDR2 SYDVKM come from the germline V gene. CDR3 coding DNA: TGTGCCAGCAGTTTATTATCGGGTCCCAACTATGGCTACACCTTC. Translation gives CASSLLSGPNYGYTF.

This clone was seen a few times. This chain connects TRBV7-6 to TRBJ2-5; unclear D gene. V was shortened by 2 bases and J by 5 bases, with 15 bases between the two germline ends. Germline assignment: CDR1 SGHVS and CDR2 FNYEAQ. CDR3 length: 15 residues. The CDR3 is CASSLSTTLGETQYF. CDR3 in DNA: TGTGCCAGCAGCTTATCGACAACTTTGGGGGAGACCCAGTACTTC.

This chain uses TRBV4-1 with TRBJ1-1, with 9 bases matching TRBD1. This CDR3 spans 17 amino acids. Germline V gene sequence: CDR1 MGHRA, CDR2 YSYEKL. The J segment lost 2 bases and the V segment lost 1 base, leaving 8 bases of the junction unmatched. In DNA, the CDR3 is TGCGCCAGCAGCCAAGCCGGGACAGGGAGCATTAACACTGAAGCTTTCTTT. This encodes CASSQAGTGSINTEAFF.

The chain couples TRBV2 to TRBJ2-2; TRBD1 matches 9 bases. This CDR3 region has 18 residues. Germline CDR1 reads SNHLY; CDR2 reads FYNNEI. Trimming cost V 7 bases and J 5 bases; bases outside gene matches: 17. The CDR3 protein is CASTEVDRGLVRTGELFF. The CDR3 DNA is TGTGCCAGCACAGAGGTGGACAGGGGTCTAGTTCGGACCGGGGAGCTGTTTTTT.

The CDR3 region is CASSLAAGGPYNEQFF. DNA for the CDR3: TGTGCCAGCAGCTTGGCCGCGGGAGGGCCGTACAATGAGCAGTTCTTC. The rearrangement links TRBV5-4 to TRBJ2-1; 9 nucleotides line up with TRBD2. Germline trimming cut 0 bases from V and 4 bases from J; bases unmatched to any gene: 5. Looked up from germline, CDR1 is SGHNT and CDR2 is YYREEE (reference sequence). The CDR3 runs 16 residues.

V and J are TRBV2 and TRBJ2-5; 7 bases align to TRBD2. Unmatched junction bases numbered 27, after V lost 8 bases and J lost 3 bases. The CDR3 is 20 residues long. CDR1 and CDR2 from the germline V gene are SNHLY and FYNNEI. This chain's CDR3 is CASGFILGPEGGPKEETQYF. In nucleotides, the CDR3 is TGTGCCAGCGGGTTTATTTTAGGCCCCGAGGGAGGGCCAAAGGAAGAGACCCAGTACTTC.

The chain uses TRBV4-1 and TRBJ2-5; no definite D call. Trimming removed 1 base from V and 0 bases from J, with 15 bases in between. CDR3 size: 17 residues. Germline CDR1 and CDR2: MGHRA and YSYEKL. The CDR3 is CASSQGGRGRYQETQYF. CDR3 in DNA: TGCGCCAGCAGCCAAGGTGGACGAGGAAGGTACCAAGAGACCCAGTACTTC.

The V call is TRBV2, the J call TRBJ2-3; TRBD1 aligns across 10 bases. The germline gives CDR1 SNHLY, CDR2 FYNNEI. V trimming: 10 bases; J trimming: 10 bases; junction bases outside the gene matches: 11. This CDR3 is built from 13 residues. CDR3 nucleotides: TGTGCCACCCGACCAGGGACAGGGGTTTCGCAGTATTTT. Its translation is CATRPGTGVSQYF.

V and J are TRBV5-5 and TRBJ2-7, with a weak D call TRBD1 (5 bases). The V gene's germline CDR1 is SGHKS and CDR2 YYEKEE (reference sequence). The CDR3 is 16 residues long. The V end was cut by 4 bases, the J end by 0 bases, with 17 bases between. The CDR3 DNA reads as TGTGCCAGCAGCCAACAAGACAGAAGGAGCTCCTACGAGCAGTACTTC. Its translation: CASSQQDRRSSYEQYF.

The chain employs TRBV5-4 and TRBJ2-5; D is possibly TRBD2 (5 bases). Germline lookup yields CDR1 SGHNT and CDR2 YYREEE (reference sequence). This CDR3 has 14 amino acids. V was cut by 5 bases and J by 4 bases, with 15 bases left in between. CDR3 DNA sequence: TGTGCCAGCAGTACTCTGAGGGATCGAGAGACCCAGTACTTC. Its protein product is CASSTLRDRETQYF.

The rearrangement joins TRBV28 to TRBJ1-6; unclear D gene. Trimming left V 6 bases short and J 7 bases short, with 25 bases between. Germline assignment: CDR1 MDHEN and CDR2 SYDVKM. CDR3 length: 18 residues. The DNA for the CDR3 is TGTGCCAGCAGCCAGATGTGGACGCCGCTGAGTGAGAATTCACCCCTCCACTTT. Protein: CASSQMWTPLSENSPLHF.

A few counts support this clone. This rearrangement joins TRBV7-2 to TRBJ2-7; 7 positions match TRBD1. V trimming: 4 bases; J trimming: 5 bases; junction bases outside the gene matches: 8. The V gene's germline CDR1 is SGHTA and CDR2 FQGNSA. The CDR3 length is 14 residues. The CDR3 DNA reads TGTGCCAGCAGCTCGCCACAGGGGATACACGAGCAGTACTTC. Translating it yields CASSSPQGIHEQYF.

The chain links TRBV4-1 to TRBJ2-7; TRBD2 might be the D (5 bases). Trimming took off 2 bases at V and 0 bases at J, with 14 bases between the two ends. Germline V CDR1 and CDR2: MGHRA, YSYEKL. The CDR3 sequence is 16 residues long. CDR3 loop: CASSQYSDGDSYEQYF. The CDR3, as DNA: TGCGCCAGCAGCCAATACTCAGACGGGGACTCCTACGAGCAGTACTTC.

This clone was counted a few times. The chain is built from TRBV5-3 and TRBJ1-1; TRBD1 matches 8 bases. TRBV5-3 carries the ORF label, with uncertain function. After removal of 2 bases from V and 1 base from J, the junction contained 4 bases not matched to a gene. This CDR3 spans 15 amino acids. The CDR3 reads CARSFEGQENTEAFF. The CDR3 nucleotides read TGTGCCAGAAGCTTTGAGGGACAGGAGAACACTGAAGCTTTCTTT.

In this sample, this clone turned up once. V is TRBV7-2 and J is TRBJ2-5; D is tentatively TRBD1 or TRBD2 (5 bases each). The DNA end lines up better with TRBJ2-7; the J call may be wrong. The CDR3 runs to 14 residues. Germline V gene lookup returns CDR1 SGHTA and CDR2 FQGNSA. CDR3 residues: CASSPWPGPYEQYF. CDR3 coding DNA: TGTGCCAGCAGCCCTTGGCCGGGGCCCTACGAGCAGTACTTC.

This clone was picked up a small number of times. The gene calls are TRBV6-1 and TRBJ2-7; tentatively, D is TRBD1 (6 bases). CDR1 and CDR2 from the germline V gene are MNHNS and SASEGT. Trimming pared 8 bases from V and 0 bases from J, leaving 11 bases between. The CDR3 is 13 amino acids. In DNA form, the CDR3 reads TGTGCCAGCGAGGGGGAGACCTCCTACGAGCAGTACTTC. Translation gives CASEGETSYEQYF.

V and J are TRBV30 and TRBJ2-1; D is uncertain. Trimming pared 1 base from V and 9 bases from J, leaving 7 bases between. The CDR3 has 11 amino acids. CDR1 is GTSNPN and CDR2 is SVGIG in the germline V gene (reference sequence). The DNA for the CDR3 is TGTGCCTGGAGTGGAGGCGGTGAGCAGTTCTTC. This codes for CAWSGGGEQFF.

This CDR3 reads CASSFEGRYEQYF. The CDR3 nucleotides read TGTGCCAGCTCCTTCGAGGGAAGGTACGAGCAGTACTTC. The V gene is TRBV6-5, the J gene TRBJ2-7; possibly TRBD2 for D (5 bases). V was trimmed by 8 bases and J by 4 bases, leaving 15 bases between them. The V gene's germline CDR1 is MNHEY and CDR2 SVGAGI. This CDR3 region has 13 residues.

The chain combines TRBV29-1 with TRBJ1-2, with D unresolved. CDR3 length: 11 amino acids. The V end was cut by 6 bases, the J end by 6 bases, with 11 bases between. Germline lookup yields CDR1 SQVTM and CDR2 ANQGSEA. The CDR3 sequence: CSVRLLDGYTF. The CDR3 DNA reads TGCAGCGTCCGTTTACTGGATGGCTACACCTTC.

V and J are TRBV5-1 and TRBJ2-7, with D possibly TRBD2 on 6 matching bases. CDR1 SGHRS and CDR2 YFSETQ come from the germline V gene. Trimming took 5 bases from V and 4 from J, leaving 22 bases between them. The CDR3 loop spans 16 amino acids. Written as DNA, the CDR3 is TGCGCCAGCAGTCCTATATTCGGAGCGGCGGGATACGAGCAGTACTTC. Its protein product is CASSPIFGAAGYEQYF. Filled out from reference TRBV5-1 and TRBJ2-7, the complete variable domain reads KAGVTQTPRYLIKTRGQQVTLSCSPISGHRSVSWYQQTPGQGLQFLFEYFSETQRNKGNFPGRFSGRQFSNSRSEMNVSTLELGDSALYLCASSPIFGAAGYEQYFGPGTRLTVT.

This rearrangement joins TRBV10-3 to TRBJ2-7, with D unclear. V was shortened by 8 bases and J by 2 bases, with 7 bases between the two germline ends. Germline CDR1 and CDR2: ENHRY and SYGVKD. The CDR3 loop spans 11 amino acids. DNA for the CDR3: TGTGCCATCGCCGAGACCTACGAGCAGTACTTC. It specifies CAIAETYEQYF.

This clone has only a few counts. V and J are TRBV6-5 and TRBJ2-6; no definite D call. V lost 5 bases and J lost 0, with 8 bases in between. Germline V gives CDR1 MNHEY, CDR2 SVGAGI. CDR3 size: 15 residues. The chain's CDR3 is CASSPRPSGANVLTF. The CDR3 DNA reads as TGTGCCAGCAGTCCCAGGCCCTCTGGGGCCAACGTCCTGACTTTC.